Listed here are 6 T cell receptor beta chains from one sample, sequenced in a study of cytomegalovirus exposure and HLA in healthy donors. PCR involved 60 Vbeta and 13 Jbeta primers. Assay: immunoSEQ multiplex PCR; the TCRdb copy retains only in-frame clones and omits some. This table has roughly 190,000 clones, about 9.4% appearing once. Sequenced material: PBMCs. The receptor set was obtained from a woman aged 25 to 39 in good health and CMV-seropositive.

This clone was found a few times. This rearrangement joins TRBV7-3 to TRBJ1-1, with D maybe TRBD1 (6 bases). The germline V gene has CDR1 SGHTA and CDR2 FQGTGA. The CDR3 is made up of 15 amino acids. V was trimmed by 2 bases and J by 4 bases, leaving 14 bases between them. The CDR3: CASSLAAGAVTEAFF. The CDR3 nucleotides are TGTGCCAGCAGCTTAGCGGCAGGGGCTGTCACTGAAGCTTTCTTT.

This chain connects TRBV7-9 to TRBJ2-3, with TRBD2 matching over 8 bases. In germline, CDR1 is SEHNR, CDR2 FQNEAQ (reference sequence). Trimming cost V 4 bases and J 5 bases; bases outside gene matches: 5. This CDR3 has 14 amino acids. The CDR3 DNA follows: TGTGCCAGCAGCTCCGCGGGGGGCGAAGATACGCAGTATTTT. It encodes CASSSAGGEDTQYF. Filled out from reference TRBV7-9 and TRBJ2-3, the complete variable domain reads DTGVSQNPRHKITKRGQNVTFRCDPISEHNRLYWYRQTLGQGPEFLTYFQNEAQLEKSRLLSDRFSAERPKGSFSTLEIQRTEQGDSAMYLCASSSAGGEDTQYFGPGTRLTVL.

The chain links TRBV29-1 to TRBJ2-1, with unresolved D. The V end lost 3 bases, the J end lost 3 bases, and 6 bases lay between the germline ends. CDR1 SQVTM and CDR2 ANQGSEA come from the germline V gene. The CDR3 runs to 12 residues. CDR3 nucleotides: TGCAGCGTTGAGTCCAGCTACAATGAGCAGTTCTTC. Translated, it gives CSVESSYNEQFF.

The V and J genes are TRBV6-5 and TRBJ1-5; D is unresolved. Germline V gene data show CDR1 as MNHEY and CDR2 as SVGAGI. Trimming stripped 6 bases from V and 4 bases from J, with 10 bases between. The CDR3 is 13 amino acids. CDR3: CASSPYSNQPQHF. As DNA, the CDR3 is TGTGCCAGCAGCCCCTACAGTAATCAGCCCCAGCATTTT.

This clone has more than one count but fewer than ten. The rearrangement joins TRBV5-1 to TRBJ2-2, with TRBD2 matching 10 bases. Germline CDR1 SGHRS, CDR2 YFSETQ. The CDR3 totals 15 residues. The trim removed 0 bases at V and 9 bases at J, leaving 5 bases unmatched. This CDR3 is CASSLVPSGSRELFF. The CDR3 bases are TGCGCCAGCAGCTTGGTACCTAGCGGGAGTCGGGAGCTGTTTTTT. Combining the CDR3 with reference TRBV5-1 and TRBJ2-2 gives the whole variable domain KAGVTQTPRYLIKTRGQQVTLSCSPISGHRSVSWYQQTPGQGLQFLFEYFSETQRNKGNFPGRFSGRQFSNSRSEMNVSTLELGDSALYLCASSLVPSGSRELFFGEGSRLTVL.

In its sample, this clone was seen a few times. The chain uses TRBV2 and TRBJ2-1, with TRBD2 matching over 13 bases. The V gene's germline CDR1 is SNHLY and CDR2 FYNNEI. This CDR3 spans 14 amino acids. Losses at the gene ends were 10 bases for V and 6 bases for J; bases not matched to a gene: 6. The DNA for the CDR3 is TGTGCCACCTCTACTAGCGGGAGGGCCAATGAGCAGTTCTTC. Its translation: CATSTSGRANEQFF.